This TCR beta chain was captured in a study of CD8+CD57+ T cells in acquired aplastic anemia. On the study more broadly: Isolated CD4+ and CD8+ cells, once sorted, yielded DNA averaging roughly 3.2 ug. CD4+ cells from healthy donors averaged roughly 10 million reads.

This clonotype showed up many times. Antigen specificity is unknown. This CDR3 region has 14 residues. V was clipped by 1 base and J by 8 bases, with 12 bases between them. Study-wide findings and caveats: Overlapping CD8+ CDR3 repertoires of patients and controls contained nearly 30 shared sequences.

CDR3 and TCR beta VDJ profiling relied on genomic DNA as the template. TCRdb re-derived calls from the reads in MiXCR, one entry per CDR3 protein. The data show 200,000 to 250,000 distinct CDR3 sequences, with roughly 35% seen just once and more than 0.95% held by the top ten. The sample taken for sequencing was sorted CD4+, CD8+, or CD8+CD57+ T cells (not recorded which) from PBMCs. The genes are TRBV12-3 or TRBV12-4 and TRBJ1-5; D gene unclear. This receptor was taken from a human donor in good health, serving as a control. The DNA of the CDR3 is TGTGCCAGCAGTTTAGGAAGGACCCCAGAGCCCCAGCATTTT. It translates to CASSLGRTPEPQHF.